This TCR beta chain appears in the sequencing data of a study of beta chain features in type 1 diabetes. As for the study in general: Patients looked much like healthy donors when it came to age, gender and cell yields. Study-wide findings and caveats: Moderate yet significant TCRB CDR3 shortening was seen in Type 1 diabetes patients in all four CD4+ subsets. Patients showed naive, central memory and Treg TCRB repertoires that appeared more similar than those of healthy donors.

On average, the one heparinised blood draw given by each donor was about 116 mL. Sorted populations all had greater than 95% purity. Since all of the isolated RNA was reverse transcribed, expressed TCRB transcripts were what got sequenced. Libraries were prepared by immunoSEQ multiplex PCR; TCRdb keeps only in-frame clonotypes and omits some of them. The data hold approximately 14,000 clones, with 55% to 70% observed a single time. As regards this clone: Antigen unknown.

The CDR3 contains 12 residues. V was trimmed by 2 bases and J by 6 bases, leaving 8 bases between them. Germline CDR1 reads LNHDA; CDR2 reads SQIVND (reference sequence). This chain links TRBV19 with TRBJ2-7, with D possibly TRBD2 on 6 matching bases. Sequences were obtained from stem cell memory CD4+ T cells from blood. The sequence derives from a woman under 30 with type 1 diabetes. CDR3 protein: CASSIYGGEQYF. In nucleotides, the CDR3 is TGTGCCAGTAGTATATACGGGGGCGAGCAGTACTTC.